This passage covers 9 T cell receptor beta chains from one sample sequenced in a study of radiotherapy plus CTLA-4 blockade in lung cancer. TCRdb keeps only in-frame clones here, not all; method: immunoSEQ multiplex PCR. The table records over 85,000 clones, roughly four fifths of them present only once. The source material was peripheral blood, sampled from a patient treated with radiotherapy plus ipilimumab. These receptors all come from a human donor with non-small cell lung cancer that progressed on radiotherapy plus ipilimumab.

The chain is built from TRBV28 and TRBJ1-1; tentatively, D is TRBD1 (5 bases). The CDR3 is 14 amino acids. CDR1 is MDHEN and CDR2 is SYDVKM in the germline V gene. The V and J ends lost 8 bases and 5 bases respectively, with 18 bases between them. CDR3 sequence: CASVPWGEGTEAFF. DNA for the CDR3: TGTGCCAGCGTGCCCTGGGGGGAGGGGACTGAAGCTTTCTTT.

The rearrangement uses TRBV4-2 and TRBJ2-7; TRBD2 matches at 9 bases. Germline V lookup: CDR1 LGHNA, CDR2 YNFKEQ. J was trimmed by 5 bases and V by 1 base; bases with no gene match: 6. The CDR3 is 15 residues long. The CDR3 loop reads CASSQGVSGGDEQYF. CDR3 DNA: TGTGCCAGCAGCCAAGGGGTTAGCGGGGGCGACGAGCAGTACTTC.

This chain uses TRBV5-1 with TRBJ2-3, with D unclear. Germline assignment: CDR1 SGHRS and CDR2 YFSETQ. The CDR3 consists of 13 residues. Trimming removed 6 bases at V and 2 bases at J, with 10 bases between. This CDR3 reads CASKQTYTDTQYF. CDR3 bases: TGCGCCAGCAAGCAGACCTACACAGATACGCAGTATTTT.

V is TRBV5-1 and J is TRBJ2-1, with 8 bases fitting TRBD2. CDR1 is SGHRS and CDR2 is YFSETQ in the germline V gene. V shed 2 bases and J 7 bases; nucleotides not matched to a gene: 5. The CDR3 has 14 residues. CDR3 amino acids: CASSFGGRSNEQFF. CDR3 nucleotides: TGCGCCAGCAGCTTTGGCGGGAGGAGTAATGAGCAGTTCTTC.

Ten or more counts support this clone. CDR3 coding DNA: TGTGCCAGCAGCGTAGGTATAGGCCAGAACACTGAAGCTTTCTTT. It yields the protein CASSVGIGQNTEAFF. This rearrangement joins TRBV9 to TRBJ1-1; no clear D. The CDR3 sequence is 15 residues long. Germline-derived CDR1 and CDR2 are SGDLS and YYNGEE. V shed 0 bases and J shed 1 base, with 10 bases lying between them.

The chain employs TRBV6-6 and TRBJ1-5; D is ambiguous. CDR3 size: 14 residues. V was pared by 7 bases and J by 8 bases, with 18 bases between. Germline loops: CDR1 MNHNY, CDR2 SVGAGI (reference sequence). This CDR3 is CASKKEAGLEPQHF. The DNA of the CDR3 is TGTGCCAGCAAAAAGGAGGCAGGTCTGGAGCCCCAGCATTTT.

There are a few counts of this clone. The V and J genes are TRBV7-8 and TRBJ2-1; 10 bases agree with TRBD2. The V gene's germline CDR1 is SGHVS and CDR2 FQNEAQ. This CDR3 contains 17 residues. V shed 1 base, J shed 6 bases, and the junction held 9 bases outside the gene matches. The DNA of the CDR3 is TGTGCCAGCAGCTTAGAGGCAGCGGGAGGGCCGGGCAATGAGCAGTTCTTC. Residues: CASSLEAAGGPGNEQFF.

The CDR3 nucleotides read TGTGCCAGCAGCCCCATCTTAGGGCCCGGGGAGCTGTTTTTT. It encodes CASSPILGPGELFF. The chain has TRBV7-3 and TRBJ2-2; D is unclear. Germline V lookup: CDR1 SGHTA, CDR2 FQGTGA. Deletions cut 5 bases from V and 6 bases from J, with 13 bases between. The CDR3 sequence is 14 residues long. The whole variable domain, filled in from reference TRBV7-3 and TRBJ2-2, reads GAGVSQTPSNKVTEKGKYVELRCDPISGHTALYWYRQSLGQGPEFLIYFQGTGAADDSGLPNDRFFAVRPEGSVSTLKIQRTERGDSAVYLCASSPILGPGELFFGEGSRLTVL.

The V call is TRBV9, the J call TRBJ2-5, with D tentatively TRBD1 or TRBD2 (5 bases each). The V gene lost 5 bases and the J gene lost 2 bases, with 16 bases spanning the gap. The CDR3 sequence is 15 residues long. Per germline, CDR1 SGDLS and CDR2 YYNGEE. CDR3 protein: CASSERGVGQETQYF. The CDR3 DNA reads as TGTGCCAGCAGTGAGAGGGGAGTAGGGCAAGAGACCCAGTACTTC.